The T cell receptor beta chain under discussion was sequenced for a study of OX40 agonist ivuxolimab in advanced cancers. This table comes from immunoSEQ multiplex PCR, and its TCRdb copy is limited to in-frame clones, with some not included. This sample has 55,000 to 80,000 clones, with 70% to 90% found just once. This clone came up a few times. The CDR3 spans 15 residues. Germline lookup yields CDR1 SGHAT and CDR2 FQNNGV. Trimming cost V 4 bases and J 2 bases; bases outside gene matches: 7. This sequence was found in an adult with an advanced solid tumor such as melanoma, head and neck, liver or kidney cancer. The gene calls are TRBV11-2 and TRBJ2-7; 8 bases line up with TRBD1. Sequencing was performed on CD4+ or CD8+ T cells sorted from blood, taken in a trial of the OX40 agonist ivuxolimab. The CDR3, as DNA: TGTGCCAGCAGCTCGTACAGGGGGAGCGCCTACGAGCAGTACTTC. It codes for CASSSYRGSAYEQYF.